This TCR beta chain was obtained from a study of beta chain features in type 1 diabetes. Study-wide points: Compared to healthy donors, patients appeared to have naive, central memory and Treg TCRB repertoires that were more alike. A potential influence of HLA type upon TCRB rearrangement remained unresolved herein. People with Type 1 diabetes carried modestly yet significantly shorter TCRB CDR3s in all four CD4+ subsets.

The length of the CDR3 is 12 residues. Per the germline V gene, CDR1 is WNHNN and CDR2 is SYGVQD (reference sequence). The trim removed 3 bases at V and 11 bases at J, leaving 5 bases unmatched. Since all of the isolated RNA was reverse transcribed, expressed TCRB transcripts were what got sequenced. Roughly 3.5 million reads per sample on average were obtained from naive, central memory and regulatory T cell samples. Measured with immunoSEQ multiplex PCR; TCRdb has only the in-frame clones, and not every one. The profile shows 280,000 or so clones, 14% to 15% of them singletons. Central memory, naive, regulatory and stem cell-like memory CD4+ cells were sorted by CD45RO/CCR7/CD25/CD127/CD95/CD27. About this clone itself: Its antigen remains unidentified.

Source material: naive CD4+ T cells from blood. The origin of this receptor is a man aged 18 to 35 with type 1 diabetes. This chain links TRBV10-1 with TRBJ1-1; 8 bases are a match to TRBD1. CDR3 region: CASSDLQGGAFF. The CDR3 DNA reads TGCGCCAGCAGTGACCTACAGGGGGGGGCTTTCTTT.